This T cell receptor (beta chain) was sequenced for a study of cytomegalovirus exposure and HLA in healthy donors. The PCR was carried out with 60 Vbeta primers and 13 Jbeta primers. Clones were sequenced by immunoSEQ multiplex PCR, and TCRdb holds only the in-frame ones, with some missing. The sample includes under 150,000 clones, 9.4% of them seen just once. The germline gives CDR1 MNHEY, CDR2 SMNVEV (reference sequence). V was pared by 3 bases and J by 5 bases, with 17 bases of the junction left unmatched. The CDR3 sequence is 20 residues long. This clone came up a few times. The chain couples TRBV27 to TRBJ2-5; 14 nucleotides align to TRBD2. Material: PBMCs. The clonotype comes from a male donor in good health and CMV-seronegative. CDR3 bases: TGTGCCAGCAGTTTCAACGCTCCGGTGACTAGCGGGAGGGCCCGGGAGACCCAGTACTTC. Residues: CASSFNAPVTSGRARETQYF.